This T cell receptor (beta chain) emerged from a study of preoperative IRX-2 immunotherapy in early breast cancer. TCRdb's copy holds only in-frame clones and misses some; the assay was immunoSEQ multiplex PCR. The sample lists 25,000 to 30,000 clones, 90% occurring once. Described treatment: preoperative locoregional IRX-2 cytokine immunotherapy. Preoperative locoregional IRX-2 cytokine immunotherapy was tested in the phase Ib source study. Trimming at V came to 1 base and at J to 7 bases, leaving 0 bases not matched to a gene. Germline V CDR1 and CDR2: LGHNA, YSLEER. This CDR3 has 15 amino acids. This sequence joins TRBV4-3 and TRBJ1-6, with TRBD1 identical over 11 bases. This sample was taken from a patient treated with IRX-2 immunotherapy. This TCR came from a human donor with breast cancer. The CDR3 DNA is TGCGCCAGCAGCCAAGGGGACAGGGGGAATTCACCCCTCCACTTT. Translation gives CASSQGDRGNSPLHF.